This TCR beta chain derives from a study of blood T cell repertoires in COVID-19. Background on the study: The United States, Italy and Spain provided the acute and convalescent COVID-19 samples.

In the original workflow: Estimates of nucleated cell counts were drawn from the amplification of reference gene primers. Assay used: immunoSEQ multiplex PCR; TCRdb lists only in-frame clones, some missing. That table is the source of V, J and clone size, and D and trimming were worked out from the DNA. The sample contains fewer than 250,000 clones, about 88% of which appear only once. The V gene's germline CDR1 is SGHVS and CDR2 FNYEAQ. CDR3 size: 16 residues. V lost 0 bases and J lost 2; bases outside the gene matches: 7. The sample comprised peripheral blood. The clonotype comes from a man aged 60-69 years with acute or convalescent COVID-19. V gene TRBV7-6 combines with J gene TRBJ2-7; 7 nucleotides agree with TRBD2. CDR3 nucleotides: TGTGCCAGCAGCTTAGCTTCTGGGGGGGGACCCTACGAGCAGTACTTC. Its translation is CASSLASGGGPYEQYF.